A selection of T cell receptor beta chains follows, all from one sample in a study of OX40 agonist ivuxolimab in advanced cancers. The protocol was immunoSEQ multiplex PCR, while the TCRdb copy is restricted to in-frame clones and leaves out a portion. Of approximately 99,000 clones listed, more than 85% are singletons. The material was CD4+ or CD8+ T cells sorted from blood, obtained in a trial of the OX40 agonist ivuxolimab. Receptor source: an adult with an advanced solid tumor such as melanoma, head and neck, liver or kidney cancer. Each CDR3 is given with its conserved first and last residue. D genes are given only for firm matches. Size tells how often a clone was seen (once, few, many) or the class of an expanded clone, and some rows leave it out.

d_call j_call v_call clone_size cdr3_aa cdr3_nt
NA TRBJ2-3 TRBV6-1 NA CASRSSGTSTDTQYF TGTGCCAGCAGATCGTCCGGGACCTCCACAGATACGCAGTATTTT
NA TRBJ2-5 TRBV6-1 NA CASTQGPLETQYF TGTGCCAGTACACAGGGACCCCTGGAGACCCAGTACTTC
NA TRBJ1-1 TRBV19 NA CASEGTNTEAFF TGTGCCAGTGAGGGGACGAACACTGAAGCTTTCTTT
NA TRBJ2-7 TRBV27 once CASRSSSATYEQYF TGTGCCAGCCGCTCATCTAGCGCGACCTACGAGCAGTACTTC
TRBD1 TRBJ2-7 TRBV27 NA CASSPRDSSYEQYF TGTGCCAGCAGTCCCCGGGACAGCTCCTACGAGCAGTACTTC
NA TRBJ2-3 TRBV27 NA CASSFAALGNTQYF TGTGCCAGCAGTTTCGCAGCTTTGGGGAATACGCAGTATTTT
TRBD2 TRBJ2-1 TRBV11-2 NA CASSQLAGKYNEQFF TGTGCCAGCAGCCAACTAGCGGGGAAGTACAATGAGCAGTTCTTC
TRBD1 TRBJ1-2 TRBV7-9 NA CASSFQGAGGYTF TGTGCCAGCAGCTTTCAGGGGGCGGGTGGCTACACCTTC
NA TRBJ2-2 TRBV27 NA CASSSLSLSPGELFF TGTGCCAGCAGTTCTTTAAGTCTTTCTCCCGGGGAGCTGTTTTTT
NA TRBJ1-6 TRBV30 NA CAWSVRGSLDSPLHF TGTGCCTGGAGTGTACGGGGCAGCTTGGATTCACCCCTCCACTTT
NA TRBJ1-1 TRBV15 NA CATSRGVFNTEAFF TGTGCCACCAGCAGAGGTGTGTTTAACACTGAAGCTTTCTTT
TRBD2 TRBJ2-2 TRBV5-1 NA CASSLALFGAGATGELFF TGCGCCAGCAGCTTGGCCCTCTTTGGGGCGGGAGCCACCGGGGAGCTGTTTTTT
NA TRBJ2-7 TRBV2 NA CASRKIDYEQYF TGTGCCAGCAGGAAAATCGACTACGAGCAGTACTTC
TRBD1 TRBJ2-7 TRBV6-5 NA CASASGQETYEQYF TGTGCCAGCGCGTCAGGACAGGAGACCTACGAGCAGTACTTC
NA TRBJ1-2 TRBV11-2 NA CATRPDSVYGYTF TGTGCCACCCGACCGGACAGCGTTTATGGCTACACCTTC
NA TRBJ1-1 TRBV11-2 NA CASSTKAGGAEAFF TGTGCCAGCAGCACTAAGGCTGGGGGCGCGGAAGCTTTCTTT
TRBD2 TRBJ2-1 TRBV11-2 NA CASSMGLAGHNEQFF TGTGCCAGCAGCATGGGACTAGCGGGACACAATGAGCAGTTCTTC
TRBD2 TRBJ2-7 TRBV5-1 NA CASSSTSGRVHEQYF TGCGCCAGCAGCTCCACTAGCGGGAGGGTCCACGAGCAGTACTTC
NA TRBJ2-3 TRBV15 NA CATSEGGHTDTQYF TGTGCCACCAGCGAGGGGGGGCACACAGATACGCAGTATTTT
NA TRBJ2-1 TRBV7-9 once CASRGGGHPADEQFF TGTGCCAGCAGGGGTGGGGGGCACCCGGCCGATGAGCAGTTCTTC
NA TRBJ2-3 TRBV6-5 NA CASSRTASTDTQYF TGTGCCAGCAGTCGGACAGCTAGCACAGATACGCAGTATTTT
TRBD2 TRBJ2-1 TRBV6-6 once CASSYSAGGRNEQFF TGTGCCAGCAGTTACTCAGCGGGAGGGCGCAATGAGCAGTTCTTC
NA TRBJ1-6 TRBV6-5 few CASRPGQLSPLHF TGTGCCAGCAGACCTGGACAGTTGTCCCCCCTCCACTTT
NA TRBJ2-2 TRBV7-8 NA CASSSLTAGELFF TGTGCCAGCAGCTCTCTGACAGCCGGGGAGCTGTTTTTT
NA TRBJ2-5 TRBV27 NA CASSLKGSLGTSGTRETQYF TGTGCCAGCAGTTTAAAAGGGTCCCTTGGGACAAGTGGGACCCGGGAGACCCAGTACTTC
NA TRBJ2-3 TRBV11-2 NA CASSTTTSTDTQYF TGTGCCAGCAGCACGACGACTAGCACAGATACGCAGTATTTT
NA TRBJ2-5 TRBV12-5 NA CASSGGYQETQYF TGTGCTAGTTCTGGAGGGTACCAAGAGACCCAGTACTTC
NA TRBJ2-1 TRBV6-6 NA CASSFLRGGEREQFF TGTGCCAGCAGTTTCCTCAGGGGGGGAGAGCGAGAGCAGTTCTTC
NA TRBJ2-2 TRBV9 NA CASSVGVAGELFF TGTGCCAGCAGCGTAGGGGTCGCCGGGGAGCTGTTTTTT
NA TRBJ1-1 TRBV18 NA CASSQKPNTEAFF TGTGCCAGCTCACAGAAACCGAACACTGAAGCTTTCTTT
NA TRBJ1-5 TRBV21-1 NA CASSYQPQHF TGTGCCAGCAGTTATCAGCCCCAGCATTTT
NA TRBJ1-1 TRBV19 NA CANSRSVMSTEAFF TGTGCCAATAGTAGAAGTGTGATGAGCACTGAAGCTTTCTTT